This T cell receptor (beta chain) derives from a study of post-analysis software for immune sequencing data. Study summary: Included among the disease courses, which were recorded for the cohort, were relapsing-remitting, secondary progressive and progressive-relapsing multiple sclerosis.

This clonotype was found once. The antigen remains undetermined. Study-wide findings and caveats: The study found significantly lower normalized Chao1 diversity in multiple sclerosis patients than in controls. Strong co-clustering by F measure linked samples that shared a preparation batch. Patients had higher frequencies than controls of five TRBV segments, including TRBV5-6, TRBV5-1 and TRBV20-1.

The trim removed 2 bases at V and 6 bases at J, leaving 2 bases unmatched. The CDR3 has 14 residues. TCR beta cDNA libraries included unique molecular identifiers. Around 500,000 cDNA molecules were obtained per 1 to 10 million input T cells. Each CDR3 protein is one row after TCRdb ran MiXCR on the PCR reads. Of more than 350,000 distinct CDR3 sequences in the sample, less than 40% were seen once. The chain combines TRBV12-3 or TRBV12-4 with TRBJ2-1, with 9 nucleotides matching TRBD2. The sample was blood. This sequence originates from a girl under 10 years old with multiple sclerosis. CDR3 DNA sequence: TGTGCCAGCAGTTTAATAGCGGGAGCCAATGAGCAGTTCTTC. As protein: CASSLIAGANEQFF.